This T cell receptor beta chain originates from a study of patients and donors after allogeneic stem cell transplantation. This clonotype was detected a few times. J gave up 3 bases and V 6 bases, and 2 bases lay outside the gene matches. This CDR3 comprises 13 residues. The germline gives CDR1 ENHRY, CDR2 SYGVKD. TCRdb fed the RT-PCR reads into MiXCR, producing one record per CDR3 protein. In the table there are 100,000 to 120,000 distinct CDR3 sequences, around 35% of which are singletons. The sequence was obtained from a human donor who was either an allogeneic HSCT recipient or a stem cell or donor lymphocyte infusion donor (not recorded which). It is not recorded whose cells these are; they may come from a transplant donor. The sequencing input was blood, either unsorted or a sorted T cell fraction (not recorded which). The rearrangement links TRBV10-3 to TRBJ1-5; 7 nucleotides match TRBD1. Here the CDR3 reads CAIRDRDNQPQHF. The DNA for the CDR3 is TGTGCCATCAGAGACAGGGACAATCAGCCCCAGCATTTT.